This T cell receptor beta chain was identified during a study of shared clonotypes between healthy human individuals (dated by TCRdb to the early 2020s). About the study as a whole: The cohort included a few men and a couple of women between 18 and 49 years of age. To increase sequencing depth and limit assay-specific biases, TCR repertoire library preparation and sequencing were carried out by different laboratories using diverse techniques. To estimate repertoire size and how much clonotype sharing occurs between individuals, the study deeply sequenced the blood TCR repertoires of several healthy adults. For each donor, CD4 naive and CD4 memory were each given three plates, CD8 naive was given two plates, and CD8 memory was given one plate. Each donor's leukapheresis produced roughly between about 0.8 and 10 billion PBMCs. The study at large found these results: Even with the large sequencing depth, rarefaction of the sorted-subset datasets indicated that sequencing was incomplete. Compared with non-shared clonotypes, the clonotypes found in all four sorted-subset donors had higher generation probabilities. Sharing across a few donors was observed for around 4.8% of naive CD4, less than 4% of naive CD8, over 2% of memory CD4, and about 0.4% of memory CD8 clonotypes. Based on pairwise subsampling, the degree of clonotype sharing among donors was expected to be affected by sequencing depth. The small number of donors limited the genetic and exposure-history diversity represented. Only blood was sampled, and tissue TCR repertoires likely differ from those in blood. Naive subsets generally had larger estimated clonotype richness than memory subsets did.

TCR CDR3 regions were amplified from genomic DNA by multiplex PCR using the deep immunoSEQ assay. For each cell subset, the extracted genomic DNA was distributed evenly across all wells of several immunoSEQ 96-well plates, and each plate served as one replicate. For sorted subsets, each replicate PCR was loaded with 200 ng genomic DNA, equivalent to roughly 30,000 T cell genomes. Purified libraries were quantified with a Qubit 3.0 fluorometer, sized on a Bioanalyzer 2100, and re-quantified with the KAPA Library Quantification kit. A separate single-read 150-cycle Illumina NextSeq 550 flow cell was used to sequence each immunoSEQ 96-well plate. In the source study's methods: Because the immunoSEQ output held only junctional sequences and lacked quality scores, the filtering could not match the filtering applied to full-length reads. To assign V/J genes and CDR3, sequences were annotated using PyIR, a Python wrapper for IgBLAST v1.9, with IMGT germline references. Reads were filtered out if the reads had weak V/J assignments (E-value above 1e-6), no CDR3, stop codons, out-of-frame junctions, or ambiguous translated residues. V3J clonotypes were defined as sequences sharing an identical inferred V gene, J gene, and CDR3 amino acid sequence. To compute the percentage overlap between repertoires, the number of shared unique clonotypes was divided by the size of the smaller repertoire. Three approaches were used to assess repertoire richness: RTK rarefaction, the Chao1 estimator, and Recon v2.1 estimates of unobserved clonotypes. Generation probabilities for all TCRbeta clonotypes obtained by the gDNA method from several donors were computed using OLGA. TCRdb limited this immuneACCESS table to in-frame rearrangements with V and J called. A share of clones is missing; checked studies link under half to unresolved V genes, and the rest is unexplained. The DNA gave D and trimming, while V, J and clone size come from that table. Here the sample has some 2,500,000 clones; around 93% occur a single time. Jointly, the top ten make up 0.37% of the sample.

Donors were healthy HIV-negative adults with no recently reported acute infections or vaccinations. Every donor was a Caucasian adult residing in Nashville, Tennessee, USA. Magnetic negative selection was used to enrich CD4+ T cells, after which naive cells were positively selected on CD45RA and the negative fraction became the memory subset. After blood collection by leukapheresis, PBMCs were isolated using Ficoll-Histopaque density gradient centrifugation and then cryopreserved in the vapor phase of liquid nitrogen. Analytical flow cytometry was used to check the purity and quantity of every magnetically sorted T cell population. Genomic DNA was isolated from each sorted fraction and quantified by UV absorbance on a Nanodrop 2000c. About this clone: What antigen it recognizes has not been identified. No base quality values were provided; no much bigger clone lies one nucleotide off.

The CDR3 spans 12 residues, from the cysteine through the phenylalanine. Just CDR3 DNA is preserved here, 36 bases in frame from base 1. CDR1 and CDR2 are read off the germline V gene as SQVTM and ANQGSEA. Germline trimming amounts to 4 bases on V and 7 bases on J, with 5 as the count of junction bases outside the gene matches. The chain employs TRBV29-1 and TRBJ1-2, and 8 junctional nucleotides match TRBD1. Sequenced: naive CD4+ T cells from PBMCs. What the cell subset or site label conveys for this sample: CD45RA+ positively selected. The sequence came from a man younger than 35 in good health. Some clones in this sample may be carry-over from other donors' samples. For the CDR3, the sequence is CSVGRGRTGYTF. The sequenced DNA is TGCAGCGTTGGCAGGGGGCGAACTGGCTACACCTTC.